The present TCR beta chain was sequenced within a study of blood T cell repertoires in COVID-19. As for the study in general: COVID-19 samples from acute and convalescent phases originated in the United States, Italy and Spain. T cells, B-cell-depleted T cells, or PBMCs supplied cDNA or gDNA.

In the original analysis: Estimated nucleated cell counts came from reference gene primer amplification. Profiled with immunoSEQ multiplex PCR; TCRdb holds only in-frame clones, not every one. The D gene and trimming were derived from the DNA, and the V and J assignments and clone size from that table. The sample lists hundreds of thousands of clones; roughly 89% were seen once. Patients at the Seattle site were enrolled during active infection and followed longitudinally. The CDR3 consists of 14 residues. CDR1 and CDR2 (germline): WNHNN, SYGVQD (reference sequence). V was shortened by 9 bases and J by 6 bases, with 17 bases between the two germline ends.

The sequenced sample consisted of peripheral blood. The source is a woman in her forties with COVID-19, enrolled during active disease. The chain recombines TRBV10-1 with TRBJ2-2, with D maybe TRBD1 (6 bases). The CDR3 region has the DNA TGCGCCAGTAGATTTTCAGGGGCGGCCGGGGAGCTGTTTTTT. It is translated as CASRFSGAAGELFF.